The rows below give T cell receptor beta chains drawn from one sample of a study of T-cell memory formation after mild COVID-19. TCRdb redid the calling of the 5' RACE reads with MiXCR, one entry per CDR3 protein. The table lists under 700,000 distinct CDR3 sequences, roughly 22% of them singletons. The sequenced sample was PBMCs or a T cell subset sorted from them (not recorded which). All receptors derive from an adult woman who had mild COVID-19 (a few samples of this study predate the infection). Cell type and time point are not known. The CDR3 runs from the conserved cysteine through the conserved F or W. The D gene is left open where the match is weak.

CDR3 protein	V gene	J gene	D gene
CASRIPGRFYGYTF	TRBV6-5	TRBJ1-2	NA
CASSPFSGTSTDTQYF	TRBV7-6	TRBJ2-3	NA
CASSLGRGDTGELFF	TRBV5-1	TRBJ2-2	NA
CASSEGQGSVRETQYF	TRBV7-3	TRBJ2-5	TRBD1
CASRSGELFF	TRBV6-6	TRBJ2-2	NA
CASSLGQGVDEQFF	TRBV5-1	TRBJ2-1	TRBD1
CASSLGRGTPNTEAFF	TRBV7-9	TRBJ1-1	NA
CSVAGLDRNSEQFF	TRBV29-1	TRBJ2-1	NA
CASSGGLAGWKDTQYF	TRBV9	TRBJ2-3	TRBD2
CASSLEQATGMTQYF	TRBV12-3/TRBV12-4	TRBJ2-3	NA
CASSYGGTSNQPQHF	TRBV6-6	TRBJ1-5	NA
CASSRALSYEQYF	TRBV7-2	TRBJ2-7	NA
CATSDLNPAGAHEQYF	TRBV24-1	TRBJ2-7	TRBD2
CASSLSPGTGVYEQYF	TRBV5-6	TRBJ2-7	TRBD1
CASRNDGSYNEQFF	TRBV5-1	TRBJ2-1	NA
CASSGTAPNEQYF	TRBV11-3	TRBJ2-7	TRBD1